The clone carrying this T cell receptor (beta chain) was found many times. A library of TCRbeta sequences, prepared with unique molecular identifiers, was generated. TCRdb re-analysed the PCR reads in MiXCR, keeping a single row per CDR3 protein. In the table there are about 690,000 distinct CDR3 sequences, about 15% of which are singletons. This sample was taken from a study of T-cell reconstitution after alpha-beta-depleted transplantation in children. The TCR originated in a human donor who donated a stem cell graft to a child with acute myeloid leukemia. This material consisted of PBMCs from the stem cell graft donor, taken from the stem cell graft.

This CDR3 reads CSARGGAHTMNTEAFF. CDR3 DNA: TGCAGTGCTAGAGGCGGGGCTCACACTATGAACACTGAAGCTTTCTTT. J is TRBJ1-1 and V is TRBV20-1; TRBD1 might be the D (5 bases). CDR1 is DFQATT and CDR2 is SNEGSKA in the germline V gene (reference sequence). This CDR3 is built from 16 residues. Trimming took off 1 base at V and 0 bases at J, with 15 bases between the two ends.